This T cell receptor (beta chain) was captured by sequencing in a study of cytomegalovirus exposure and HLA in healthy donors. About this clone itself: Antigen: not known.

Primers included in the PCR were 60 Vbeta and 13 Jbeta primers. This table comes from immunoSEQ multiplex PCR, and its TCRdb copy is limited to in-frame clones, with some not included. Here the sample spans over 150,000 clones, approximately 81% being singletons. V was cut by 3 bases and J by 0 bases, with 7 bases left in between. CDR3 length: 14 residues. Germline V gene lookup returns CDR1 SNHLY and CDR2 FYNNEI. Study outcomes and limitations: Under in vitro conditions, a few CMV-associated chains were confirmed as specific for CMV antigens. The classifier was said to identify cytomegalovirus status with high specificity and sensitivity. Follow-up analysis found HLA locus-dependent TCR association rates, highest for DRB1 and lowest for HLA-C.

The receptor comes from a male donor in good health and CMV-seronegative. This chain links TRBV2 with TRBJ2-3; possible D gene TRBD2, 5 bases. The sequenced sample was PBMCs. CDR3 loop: CASSDGLSTDTQYF. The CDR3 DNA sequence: TGTGCCAGCAGTGATGGACTCAGCACAGATACGCAGTATTTT.